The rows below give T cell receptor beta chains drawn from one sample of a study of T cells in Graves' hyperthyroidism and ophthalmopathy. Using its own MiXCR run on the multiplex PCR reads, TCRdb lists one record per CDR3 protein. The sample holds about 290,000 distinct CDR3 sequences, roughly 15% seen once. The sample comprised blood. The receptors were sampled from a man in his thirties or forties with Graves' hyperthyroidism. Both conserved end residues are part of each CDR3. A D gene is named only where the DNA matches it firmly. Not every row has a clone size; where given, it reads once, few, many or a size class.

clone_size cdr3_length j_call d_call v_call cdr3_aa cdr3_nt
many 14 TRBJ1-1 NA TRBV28 CASRTDNMNTEAFF TGTGCCAGCAGAACGGACAACATGAACACTGAAGCTTTCTTT
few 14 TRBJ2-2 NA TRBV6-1 CASSDDVATGELFF TGTGCCAGCAGCGACGACGTGGCAACCGGGGAGCTGTTTTTT
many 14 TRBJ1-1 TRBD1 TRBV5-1 CASSLAGTGTEAFF TGCGCCAGCAGCTTAGCCGGGACAGGGACTGAAGCTTTCTTT
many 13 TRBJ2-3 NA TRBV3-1 CASSQVEADTQYF TGTGCCAGCAGCCAAGTGGAGGCAGATACGCAGTATTTT
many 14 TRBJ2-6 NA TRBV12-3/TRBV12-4 CASSDISGANVLTF TGTGCCAGCAGCGACATTTCTGGGGCCAACGTCCTGACTTTC
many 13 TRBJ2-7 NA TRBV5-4 CASRTLGSYEQYF TGTGCCAGCAGGACTCTGGGTTCCTACGAGCAGTACTTC
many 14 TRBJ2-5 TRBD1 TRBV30 CAWALTGAGETQYF TGTGCCTGGGCGCTGACAGGGGCTGGGGAGACCCAGTACTTC
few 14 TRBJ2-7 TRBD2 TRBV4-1 CASSQATSGYEQYF TGCGCCAGCAGCCAGGCGACTAGCGGGTACGAGCAGTACTTC
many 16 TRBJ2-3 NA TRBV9 CASSVGGRPIYDTQYF TGTGCCAGCAGCGTAGGAGGGAGGCCCATTTATGATACGCAGTATTTT
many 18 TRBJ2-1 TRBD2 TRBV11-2 CASSGWRTSGSRDNEQFF TGTGCCAGCAGCGGGTGGCGGACTAGCGGGAGTCGGGACAATGAGCAGTTCTTC
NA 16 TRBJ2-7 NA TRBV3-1 CASSQESVARQSEQYF TGTGCCAGCAGCCAAGAATCCGTGGCGAGGCAGAGCGAGCAGTACTTC
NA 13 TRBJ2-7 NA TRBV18 CASSPPSAGEQYF TGTGCCAGCTCACCCCCTTCTGCCGGCGAGCAGTACTTC
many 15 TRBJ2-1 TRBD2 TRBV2 CASTHLAGGDNEQFF TGTGCCAGCACCCACCTAGCGGGAGGCGACAATGAGCAGTTCTTC
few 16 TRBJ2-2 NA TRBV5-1 CASSLVMTINTGELFF TGCGCCAGCAGCTTGGTTATGACAATTAACACCGGGGAGCTGTTTTTT
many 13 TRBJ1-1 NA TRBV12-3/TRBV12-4 CASSLGGMSEAFF TGTGCCAGCAGTTTGGGGGGGATGTCTGAAGCTTTCTTT
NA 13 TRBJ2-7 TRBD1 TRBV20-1 CSAFPGQGDEQYF TGCAGTGCTTTCCCGGGACAGGGCGACGAGCAGTACTTC
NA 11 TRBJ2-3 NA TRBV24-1 CATSGRDTQYF TGTGCCACCAGTGGGAGAGATACGCAGTATTTT
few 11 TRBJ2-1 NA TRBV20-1 CSARVVNEQFF TGCAGTGCTAGAGTGGTCAATGAGCAGTTCTTC
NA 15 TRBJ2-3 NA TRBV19 CASTLQGHRTDTQYF TGTGCCAGTACTCTTCAGGGGCATCGGACGGATACGCAGTATTTT
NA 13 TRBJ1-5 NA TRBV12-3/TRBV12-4 CASSLGESQPQHF TGTGCCAGCAGTTTGGGAGAGAGTCAGCCCCAGCATTTT
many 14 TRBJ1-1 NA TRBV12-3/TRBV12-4 CASSFQTGNTEAFF TGTGCCAGCAGTTTCCAAACGGGGAACACTGAAGCTTTCTTT
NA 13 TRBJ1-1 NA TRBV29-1 CSVFTGSNTEAFF TGCAGCGTTTTTACAGGGTCGAACACTGAAGCTTTCTTT
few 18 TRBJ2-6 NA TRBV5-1 CASTNTGAALSGANVLTF TGTGCCAGCACGAATACCGGGGCCGCGCTCTCTGGGGCCAACGTCCTGACTTTC
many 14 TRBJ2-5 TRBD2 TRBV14 CASSLLAGQETQYF TGTGCCAGCAGCCTACTAGCGGGACAAGAGACCCAGTACTTC
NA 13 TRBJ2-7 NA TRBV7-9 CASSRGFVDEQYF TGTGCCAGCAGTCGGGGGTTTGTGGACGAGCAGTACTTC
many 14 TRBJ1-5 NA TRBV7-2 CASSPQGTYQPQHF TGTGCCAGCAGCCCTCAGGGGACCTATCAGCCCCAGCATTTT
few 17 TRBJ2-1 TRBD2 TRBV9 CASSREGGLQDYNEQFF TGTGCCAGCAGCCGGGAGGGGGGCCTTCAAGACTACAATGAGCAGTTCTTC
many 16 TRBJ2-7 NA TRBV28 CASSFGGTATSYEQYF TGTGCCAGCAGTTTCGGAGGGACAGCCACTTCCTACGAGCAGTACTTC
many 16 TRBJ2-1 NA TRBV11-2 CASSASGTPVYNEQFF TGTGCCAGCAGCGCCTCCGGGACACCGGTATACAATGAGCAGTTCTTC
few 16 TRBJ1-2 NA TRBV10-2 CASSESIRGTNYGYTF TGCGCCAGCAGTGAGTCAATTCGAGGGACGAACTATGGCTACACCTTC
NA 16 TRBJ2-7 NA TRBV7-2 CASSLETGTLSYEQYF TGTGCCAGCAGCTTGGAAACTGGGACTCTATCCTACGAGCAGTACTTC
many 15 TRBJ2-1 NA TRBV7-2 CASSLFGGGYNEQFF TGTGCCAGCAGCTTATTCGGAGGGGGGTACAATGAGCAGTTCTTC
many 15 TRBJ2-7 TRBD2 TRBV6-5 CASSYAGEGSYEQYF TGTGCCAGCAGTTACGCGGGAGAGGGGTCTTACGAGCAGTACTTC
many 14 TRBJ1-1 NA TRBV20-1 CSASEVAAETEAFF TGCAGTGCTAGTGAGGTGGCCGCCGAAACTGAAGCTTTCTTT
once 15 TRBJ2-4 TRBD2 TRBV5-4 CASSDRTSGSDIQYF TGTGCCAGCAGCGACCGGACTAGCGGGAGCGACATTCAGTACTTC
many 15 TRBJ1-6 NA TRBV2 CASSNRDGKNSPLHF TGTGCCAGCAGTAACCGGGACGGCAAAAATTCACCCCTCCACTTT
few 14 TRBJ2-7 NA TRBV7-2 CASSLGSHSYEQYF TGTGCCAGCAGCTTAGGGAGTCACTCCTACGAGCAGTACTTC
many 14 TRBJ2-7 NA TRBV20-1 CSAFQGGISYEQYF TGCAGTGCTTTCCAGGGCGGGATCTCCTACGAGCAGTACTTC
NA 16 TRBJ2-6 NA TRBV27 CASAKTHPSGANVLTF TGTGCCAGCGCGAAAACGCACCCCTCTGGGGCCAACGTCCTGACTTTC
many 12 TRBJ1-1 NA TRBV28 CASSNGNTEAFF TGTGCCAGCAGTAACGGGAACACTGAAGCTTTCTTT
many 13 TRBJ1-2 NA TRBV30 CAWSVGVFYGYTF TGTGCCTGGAGTGTCGGAGTATTCTATGGCTACACCTTC
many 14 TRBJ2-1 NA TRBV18 CASSPAPGTHEQFF TGTGCCAGCTCACCAGCCCCCGGGACTCATGAGCAGTTCTTC
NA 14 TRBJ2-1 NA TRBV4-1 CASSQAGRDNEQFF TGCGCCAGCAGCCAAGCGGGACGCGACAATGAGCAGTTCTTC
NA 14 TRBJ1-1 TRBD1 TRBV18 CASSLRDSKTEAFF TGTGCCAGCTCCCTCCGGGACAGCAAAACTGAAGCTTTCTTT
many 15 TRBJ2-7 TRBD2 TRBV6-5 CASSYNLAGGREQYF TGTGCCAGCAGTTACAACCTAGCGGGAGGGCGAGAGCAGTACTTC
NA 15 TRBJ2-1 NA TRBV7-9 CAITRGGREYNEQFF TGTGCCATTACGAGGGGCGGTCGAGAGTACAATGAGCAGTTCTTC
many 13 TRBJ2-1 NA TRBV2 CASSATAYTEQFF TGTGCCAGCAGCGCAACGGCCTATACAGAGCAGTTCTTC
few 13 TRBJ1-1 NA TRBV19 CASSTYKNTEAFF TGTGCCAGTAGTACCTACAAGAACACTGAAGCTTTCTTT
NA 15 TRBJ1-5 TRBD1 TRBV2 CASTRQGEPGMPQHF TGTGCCAGCACCCGACAGGGCGAACCCGGGATGCCCCAGCATTTT
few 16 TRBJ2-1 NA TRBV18 CASSPGSQGAYNEQFF TGTGCCAGCTCACCAGGGTCCCAGGGCGCCTACAATGAGCAGTTCTTC
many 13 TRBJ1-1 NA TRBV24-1 CATSLGGNAEAFF TGTGCCACCAGTCTTGGGGGTAACGCTGAAGCTTTCTTT
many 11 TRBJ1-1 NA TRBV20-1 CSARYFAEAFF TGCAGTGCTAGGTATTTTGCTGAAGCTTTCTTT
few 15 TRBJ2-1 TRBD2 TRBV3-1 CASSQGTSGRVEQFF TGTGCCAGCAGCCAAGGGACTAGCGGGAGGGTTGAGCAGTTCTTC
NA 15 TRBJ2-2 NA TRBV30 CAWSVIREYTGELFF TGTGCCTGGAGTGTAATACGGGAATACACCGGGGAGCTGTTTTTT
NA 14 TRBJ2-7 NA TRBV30 CAWSTSTNYYEQYF TGTGCCTGGAGCACATCCACTAATTACTACGAGCAGTACTTC